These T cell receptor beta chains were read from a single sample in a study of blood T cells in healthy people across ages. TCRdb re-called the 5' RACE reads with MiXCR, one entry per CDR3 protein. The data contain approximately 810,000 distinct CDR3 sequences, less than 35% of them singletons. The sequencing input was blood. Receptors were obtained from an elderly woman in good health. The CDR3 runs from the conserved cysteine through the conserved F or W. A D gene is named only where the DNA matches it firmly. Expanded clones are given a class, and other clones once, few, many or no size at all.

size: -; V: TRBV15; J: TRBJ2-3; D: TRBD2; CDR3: CATSRPGGVGTDTQYF; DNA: TGTGCCACCAGCAGACCCGGGGGGGTGGGCACAGATACGCAGTATTTT
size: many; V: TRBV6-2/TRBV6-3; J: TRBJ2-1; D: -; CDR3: CASSSPGQHREQFF; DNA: TGTGCCAGCAGCAGCCCGGGACAACACCGTGAGCAGTTCTTC
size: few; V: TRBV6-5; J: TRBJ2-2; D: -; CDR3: CASSYSGTGELFF; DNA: TGTGCCAGCAGTTACTCCGGCACCGGGGAGCTGTTTTTT
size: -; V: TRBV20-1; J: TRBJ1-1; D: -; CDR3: CSALNEAFF; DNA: TGCAGTGCTTTAAATGAAGCTTTCTTT
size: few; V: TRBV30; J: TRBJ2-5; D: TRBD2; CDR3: CACNRDYSQRTQYF; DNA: TGTGCCTGTAACCGGGACTACTCTCAGAGGACCCAGTACTTC
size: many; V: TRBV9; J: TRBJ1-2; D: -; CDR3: CASSKGQLPNYGYTF; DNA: TGTGCCAGCAGCAAAGGACAGTTACCTAACTATGGCTACACCTTC
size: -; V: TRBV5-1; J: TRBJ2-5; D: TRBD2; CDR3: CASSPRGGHETQYF; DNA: TGCGCCAGCAGTCCTCGGGGGGGCCACGAGACCCAGTACTTC
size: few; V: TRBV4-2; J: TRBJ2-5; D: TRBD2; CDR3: CASSPGGGTSIIGF; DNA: TGTGCCAGCAGCCCGGGCGGCGGGACTAGTATAATTGGATTC
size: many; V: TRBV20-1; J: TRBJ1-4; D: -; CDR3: CSARPPGRSEKLFF; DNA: TGCAGTGCTAGACCCCCGGGACGGAGCGAAAAACTGTTTTTT
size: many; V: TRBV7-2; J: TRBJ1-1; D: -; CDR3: CASSFTGPNTEAFF; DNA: TGTGCCAGCAGCTTCACAGGGCCAAACACTGAAGCTTTCTTT
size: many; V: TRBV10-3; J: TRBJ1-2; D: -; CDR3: CAISDQMRGGYTF; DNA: TGTGCCATCAGTGACCAGATGAGGGGTGGCTACACCTTC
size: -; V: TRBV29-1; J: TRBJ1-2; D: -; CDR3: CSVLLATNYGYTF; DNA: TGCAGCGTGCTGCTGGCCACCAACTATGGCTACACCTTC
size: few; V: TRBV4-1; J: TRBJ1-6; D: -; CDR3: CASSQRNTGARSNSPLHF; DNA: TGCGCCAGCAGCCAGAGGAACACGGGGGCTAGAAGTAATTCACCCCTCCACTTT
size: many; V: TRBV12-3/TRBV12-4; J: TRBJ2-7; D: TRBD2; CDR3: CASSQLAGGIYEQYF; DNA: TGTGCCAGCAGCCAACTAGCGGGGGGGATCTACGAGCAGTACTTC
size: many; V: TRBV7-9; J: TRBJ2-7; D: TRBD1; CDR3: CASSLATGGTYEQYF; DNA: TGTGCCAGCAGCTTAGCTACAGGGGGTACCTACGAGCAGTACTTC
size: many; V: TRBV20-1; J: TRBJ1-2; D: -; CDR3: CSAWLDSNYGYTF; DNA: TGCAGTGCTTGGTTGGACAGCAACTATGGCTACACCTTC
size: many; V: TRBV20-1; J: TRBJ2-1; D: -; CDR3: CSASSVDNNEQFF; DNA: TGCAGTGCTAGCTCAGTAGATAACAATGAGCAGTTCTTC
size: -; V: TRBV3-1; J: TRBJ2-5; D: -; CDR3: CAGSLRGEETQYF; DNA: TGTGCCGGCAGCCTCAGAGGGGAGGAGACCCAGTACTTC
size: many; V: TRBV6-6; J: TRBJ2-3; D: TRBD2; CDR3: CASSSSGGLTDTQYF; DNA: TGTGCCAGCAGTTCAAGCGGGGGGCTCACAGATACGCAGTATTTT
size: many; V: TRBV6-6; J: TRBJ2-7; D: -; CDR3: CASREGYEQYF; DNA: TGTGCCAGCAGAGAGGGCTACGAGCAGTACTTC
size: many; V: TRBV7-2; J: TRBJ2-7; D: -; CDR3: CASSLGIGTQYEQYF; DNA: TGTGCCAGCAGCTTAGGAATAGGGACCCAATACGAGCAGTACTTC
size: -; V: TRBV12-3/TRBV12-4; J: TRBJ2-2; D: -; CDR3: CASSLQRPGELFF; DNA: TGTGCCAGCAGTCTCCAGCGCCCCGGGGAGCTGTTTTTT
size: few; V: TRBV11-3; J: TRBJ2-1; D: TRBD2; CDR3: CASSPRTSGLNEQFF; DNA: TGTGCCAGCAGCCCACGGACTAGCGGTCTCAATGAGCAGTTCTTC
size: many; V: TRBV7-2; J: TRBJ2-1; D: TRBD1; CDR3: CASRDPGGSEQFF; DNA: TGTGCCAGCAGGGATCCAGGGGGCAGTGAGCAGTTCTTC
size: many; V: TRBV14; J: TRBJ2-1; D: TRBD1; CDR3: CASSQAGTGYHEQFF; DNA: TGTGCCAGCAGCCAAGCCGGGACAGGGTACCATGAGCAGTTCTTC
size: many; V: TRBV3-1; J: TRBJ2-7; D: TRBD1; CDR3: CASSQGTGFYEQYF; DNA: TGTGCCAGCAGCCAAGGGACAGGATTCTACGAGCAGTACTTC
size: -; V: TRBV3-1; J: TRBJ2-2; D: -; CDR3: CASSQFEWGGSGELFF; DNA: TGTGCCAGCAGCCAATTTGAGTGGGGGGGCTCCGGGGAGCTGTTTTTT
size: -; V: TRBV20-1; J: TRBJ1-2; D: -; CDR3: CTPYVRTFYGYTF; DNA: TGCACCCCATACGTACGCACGTTCTATGGCTACACCTTC
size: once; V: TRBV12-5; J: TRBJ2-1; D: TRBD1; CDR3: CASGSGQGYNEQFF; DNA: TGTGCTAGTGGTTCCGGACAGGGGTACAATGAGCAGTTCTTC
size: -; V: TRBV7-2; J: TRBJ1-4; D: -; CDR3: CASSPGGWEKRNEKLFF; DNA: TGTGCCAGCAGCCCGGGGGGGTGGGAAAAGCGTAATGAAAAACTGTTTTTT
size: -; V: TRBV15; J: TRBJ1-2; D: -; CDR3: CATSTDLNYGYTF; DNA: TGTGCCACCAGCACCGACCTTAACTATGGCTACACCTTC
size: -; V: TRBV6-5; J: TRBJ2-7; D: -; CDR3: CASSYSKGSPTYEQYF; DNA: TGTGCCAGCAGTTACTCTAAGGGGTCCCCTACCTACGAGCAGTACTTC
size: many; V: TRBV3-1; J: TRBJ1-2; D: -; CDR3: CASSQMGRRGYTF; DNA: TGTGCCAGCAGCCAGATGGGGAGAAGAGGCTACACCTTC
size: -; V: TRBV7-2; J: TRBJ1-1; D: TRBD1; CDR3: CASSFRQGAEAFF; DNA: TGTGCCAGCAGCTTCAGACAGGGAGCTGAAGCTTTCTTT
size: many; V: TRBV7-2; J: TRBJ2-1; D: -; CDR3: CASSSGSYLYNEQFF; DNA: TGTGCCAGCAGCTCAGGGTCGTACCTTTACAATGAGCAGTTCTTC
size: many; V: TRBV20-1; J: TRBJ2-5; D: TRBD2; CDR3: CSADSGQETQYF; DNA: TGCAGTGCGGATAGCGGGCAAGAGACCCAGTACTTC
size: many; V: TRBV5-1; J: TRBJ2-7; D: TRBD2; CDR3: CASSLGTSGYEQYF; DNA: TGCGCCAGCAGCTTGGGGACTAGCGGATACGAGCAGTACTTC
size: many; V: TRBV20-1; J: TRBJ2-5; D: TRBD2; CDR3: CSARDQASGGIETQYF; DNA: TGCAGTGCTAGAGATCAGGCTAGCGGGGGGATCGAGACCCAGTACTTC
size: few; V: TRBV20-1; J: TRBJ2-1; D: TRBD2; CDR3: CSTSGLAGAISYNEQFF; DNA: TGCAGTACTAGTGGGCTAGCGGGAGCGATCTCCTACAATGAGCAGTTCTTC